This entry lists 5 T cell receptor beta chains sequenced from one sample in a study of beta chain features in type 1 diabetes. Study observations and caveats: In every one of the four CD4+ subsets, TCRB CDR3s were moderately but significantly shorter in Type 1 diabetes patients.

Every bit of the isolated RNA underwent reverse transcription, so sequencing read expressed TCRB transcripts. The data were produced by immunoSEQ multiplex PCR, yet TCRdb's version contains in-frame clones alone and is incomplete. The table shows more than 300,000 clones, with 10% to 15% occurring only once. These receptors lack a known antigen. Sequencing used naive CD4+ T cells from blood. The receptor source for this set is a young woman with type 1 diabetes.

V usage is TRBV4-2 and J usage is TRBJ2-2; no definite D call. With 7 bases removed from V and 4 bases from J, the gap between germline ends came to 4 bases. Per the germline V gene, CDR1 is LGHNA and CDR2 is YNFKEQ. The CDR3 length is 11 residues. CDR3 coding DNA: TGTGCCAGCACCCTCACCGGGGAGCTGTTTTTT. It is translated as CASTLTGELFF.

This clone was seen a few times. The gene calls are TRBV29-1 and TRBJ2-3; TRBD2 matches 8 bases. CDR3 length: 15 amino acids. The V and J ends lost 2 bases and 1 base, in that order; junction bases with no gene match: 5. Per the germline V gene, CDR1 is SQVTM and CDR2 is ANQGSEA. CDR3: CSVESISGGTDTQYF. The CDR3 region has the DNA TGCAGCGTTGAAAGCATTAGCGGGGGCACAGATACGCAGTATTTT.

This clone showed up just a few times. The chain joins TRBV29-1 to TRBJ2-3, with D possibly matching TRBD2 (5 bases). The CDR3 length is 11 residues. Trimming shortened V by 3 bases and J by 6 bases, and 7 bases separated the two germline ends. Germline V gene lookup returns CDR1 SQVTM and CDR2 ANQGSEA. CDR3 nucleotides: TGCAGCGTTGATCTAGCCGATACGCAGTATTTT. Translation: CSVDLADTQYF.

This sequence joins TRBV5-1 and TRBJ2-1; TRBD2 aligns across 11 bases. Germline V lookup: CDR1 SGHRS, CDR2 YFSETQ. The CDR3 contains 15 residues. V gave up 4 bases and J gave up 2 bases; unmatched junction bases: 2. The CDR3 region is CASSLTSGAYNEQFF. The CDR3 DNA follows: TGCGCCAGCAGCCTGACTAGCGGGGCCTACAATGAGCAGTTCTTC.

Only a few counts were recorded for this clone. The CDR3 bases are TGTGCCAGCAGTAAAGTGTCTAGCGCAGACCGCAATGAGCAGTTCTTC. Translated, it gives CASSKVSSADRNEQFF. The genes are TRBV25-1 and TRBJ2-1; the D gene is possibly TRBD2 (6 bases). The V end was cut by 5 bases, the J end by 6 bases, with 20 bases between. The CDR3 runs to 16 residues. Germline-derived CDR1 and CDR2 are MGHDK and SYGVNS.